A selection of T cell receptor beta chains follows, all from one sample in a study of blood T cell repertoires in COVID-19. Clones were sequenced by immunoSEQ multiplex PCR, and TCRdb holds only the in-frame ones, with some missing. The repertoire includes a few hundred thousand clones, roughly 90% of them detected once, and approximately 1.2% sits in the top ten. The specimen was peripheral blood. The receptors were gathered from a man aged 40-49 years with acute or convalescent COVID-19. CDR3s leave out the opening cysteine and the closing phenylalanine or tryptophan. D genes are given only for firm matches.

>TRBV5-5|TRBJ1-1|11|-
ASSPVGSPEAF
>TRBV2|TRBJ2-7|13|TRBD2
ASSASGTSSYEQY
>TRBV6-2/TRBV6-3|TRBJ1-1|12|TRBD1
ASSYGTGITEAF
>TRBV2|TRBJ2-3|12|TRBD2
ASSERLAGDTQY
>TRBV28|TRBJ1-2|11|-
ASSRTGIEGYT
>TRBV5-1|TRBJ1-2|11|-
ASSLDADYGYT
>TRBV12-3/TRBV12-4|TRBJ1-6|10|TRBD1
ASREGAHPIH
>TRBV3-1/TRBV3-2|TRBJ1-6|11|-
ASSRAENSPLH
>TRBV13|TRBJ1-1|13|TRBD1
ASSHAVGQTFKAF
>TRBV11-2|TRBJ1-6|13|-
ASSGLPLSNSPLH
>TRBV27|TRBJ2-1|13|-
ASSLKIALSHEQF
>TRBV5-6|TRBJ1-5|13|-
ASSLGGAGTQPQH
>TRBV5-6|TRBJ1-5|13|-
ASSVGGNGNQPQH
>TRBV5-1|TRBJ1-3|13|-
ASSLAVSAGNTIY
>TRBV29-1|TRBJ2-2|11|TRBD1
SARTGGTGELF
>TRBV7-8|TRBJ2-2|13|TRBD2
ASSLDGRGTGELF
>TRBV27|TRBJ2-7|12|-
ASSHIEGDYEQY
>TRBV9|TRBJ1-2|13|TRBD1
ASSVGQGAGYGYT
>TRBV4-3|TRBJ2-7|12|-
ASSQDYSTREQY
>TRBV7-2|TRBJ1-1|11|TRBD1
ASSRQGNTEAF
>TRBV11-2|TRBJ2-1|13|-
ASSFGGAAPNEQF
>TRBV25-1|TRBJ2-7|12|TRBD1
ASSELGQGVEQY
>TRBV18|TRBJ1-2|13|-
ASSPLSGEMGGYT
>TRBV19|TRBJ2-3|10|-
ASSGGMGTQY
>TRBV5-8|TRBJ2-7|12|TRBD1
ASSLRDRRYEQY
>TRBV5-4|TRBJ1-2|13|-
ASTSSGYPNYGYT
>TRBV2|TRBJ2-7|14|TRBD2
ASSEAWLAGSYEQY
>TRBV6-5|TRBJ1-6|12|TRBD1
ASSRTGGVSPLH
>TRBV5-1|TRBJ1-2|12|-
ASSDGELNYGYT
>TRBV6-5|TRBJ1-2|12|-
ASLRDLRREGYT
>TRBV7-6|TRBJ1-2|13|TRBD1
ASSLGAGGSYGYT
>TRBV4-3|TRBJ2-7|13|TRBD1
ASSPGTGSSYEQY
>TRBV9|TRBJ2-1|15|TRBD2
ASSATSGRVLDNEQF
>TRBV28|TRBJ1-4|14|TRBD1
ASSAPATGLNEKLF
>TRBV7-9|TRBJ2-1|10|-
ASSLGGISEF
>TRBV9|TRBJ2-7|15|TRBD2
ASSVGLSSGSPYEQY
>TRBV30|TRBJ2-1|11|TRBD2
AWNQRGGNEQF
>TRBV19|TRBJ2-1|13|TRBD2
ASTMTSLNYNEQF
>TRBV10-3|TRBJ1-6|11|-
AISYSYNSPLH
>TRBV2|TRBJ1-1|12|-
ASSDQPGVTEAF
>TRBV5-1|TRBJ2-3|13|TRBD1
ASSAGQGRSGTQY
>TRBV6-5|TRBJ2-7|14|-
ASSYSRLASSYEQY
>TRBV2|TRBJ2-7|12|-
ASSASLVSYEQY
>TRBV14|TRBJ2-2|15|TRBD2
ASSQEAGGLNTGELF
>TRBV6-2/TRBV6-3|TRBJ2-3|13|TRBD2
ASSYWREGTDTQY
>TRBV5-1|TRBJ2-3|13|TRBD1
ASSLGQGPTDTQY
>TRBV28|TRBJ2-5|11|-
ASSFQGRETQY
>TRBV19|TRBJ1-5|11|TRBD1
ASSMDRGQPQH
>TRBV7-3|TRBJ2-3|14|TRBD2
ASSHPGLDGLDTQY
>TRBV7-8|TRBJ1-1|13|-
ASSLVSGLGTEAF
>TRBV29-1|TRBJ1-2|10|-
SSREANYGYT
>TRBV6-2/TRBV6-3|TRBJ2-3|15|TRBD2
ASSYSRLAGGPDTQY
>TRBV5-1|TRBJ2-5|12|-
ASSLVSGVETQY
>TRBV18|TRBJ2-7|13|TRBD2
ASSPSTSGAYEQY